This T cell receptor (beta chain) appears in the sequencing data of a study of T cell changes during pregnancy in multiple sclerosis. Clones were read by immunoSEQ multiplex PCR, and TCRdb kept only the in-frame ones, dropping some. The sample comprises approximately 30,000 clones, around 90% of which are singletons, and about a tenth rests with the top ten. The V gene's germline CDR1 is MRHNA and CDR2 SNTAGT. V dropped 6 bases and J dropped 5; count of bases not matched to a gene: 9. The CDR3 length is 15 residues. Here the sequenced sample was CD8+ T cells from peripheral blood mononuclear cells, taken in the first trimester of pregnancy. The receptor was isolated from a female donor with multiple sclerosis, enrolled in a pregnancy study. This chain joins TRBV6-4 and TRBJ2-5; 10 bases are a match to TRBD2. The CDR3 DNA reads as TGTGCCAGCAGCAGAACTAGCGGGGAAGGGGAGACCCAGTACTTC. This sequence encodes CASSRTSGEGETQYF.